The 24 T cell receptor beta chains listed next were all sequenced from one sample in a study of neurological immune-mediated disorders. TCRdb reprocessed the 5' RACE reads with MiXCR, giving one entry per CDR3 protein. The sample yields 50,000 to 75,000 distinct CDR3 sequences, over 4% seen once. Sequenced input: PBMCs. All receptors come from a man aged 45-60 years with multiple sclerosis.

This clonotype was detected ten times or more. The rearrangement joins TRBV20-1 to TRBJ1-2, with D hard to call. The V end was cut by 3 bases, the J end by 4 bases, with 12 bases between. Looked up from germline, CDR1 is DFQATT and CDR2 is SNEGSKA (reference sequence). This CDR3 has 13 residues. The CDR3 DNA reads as TGCAGTGCTAGCATTCACCTGCCCTATGGCTACACCTTC. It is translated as CSASIHLPYGYTF.

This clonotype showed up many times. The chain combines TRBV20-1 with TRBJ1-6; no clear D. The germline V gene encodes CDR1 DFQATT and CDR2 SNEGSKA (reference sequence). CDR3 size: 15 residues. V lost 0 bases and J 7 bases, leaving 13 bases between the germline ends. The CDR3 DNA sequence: TGCAGTGCTAGAGATTCCCGACAACTAAATTCACCCCTCCACTTT. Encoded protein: CSARDSRQLNSPLHF.

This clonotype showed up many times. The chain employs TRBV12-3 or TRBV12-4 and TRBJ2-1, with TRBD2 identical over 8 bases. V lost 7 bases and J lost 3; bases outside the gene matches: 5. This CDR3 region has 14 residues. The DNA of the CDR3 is TGTGCCAGCATACCAAGCGGGAGCTACAATGAGCAGTTCTTC. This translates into CASIPSGSYNEQFF.

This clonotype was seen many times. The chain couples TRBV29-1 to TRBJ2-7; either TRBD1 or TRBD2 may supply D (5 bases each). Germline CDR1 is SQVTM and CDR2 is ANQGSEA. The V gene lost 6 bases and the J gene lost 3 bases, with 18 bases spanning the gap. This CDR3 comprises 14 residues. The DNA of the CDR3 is TGCAGCGTGGGTGGGGGAAGACCAAACTACGAGCAGTACTTC. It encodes CSVGGGRPNYEQYF.

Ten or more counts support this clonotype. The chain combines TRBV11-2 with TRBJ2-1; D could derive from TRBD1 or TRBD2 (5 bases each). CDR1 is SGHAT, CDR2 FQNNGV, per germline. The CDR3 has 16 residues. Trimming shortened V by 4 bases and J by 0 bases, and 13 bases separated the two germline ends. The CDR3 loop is CASSSRDATSYNEQFF. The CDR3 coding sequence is TGTGCCAGCAGCTCAAGGGACGCTACCTCCTACAATGAGCAGTTCTTC.

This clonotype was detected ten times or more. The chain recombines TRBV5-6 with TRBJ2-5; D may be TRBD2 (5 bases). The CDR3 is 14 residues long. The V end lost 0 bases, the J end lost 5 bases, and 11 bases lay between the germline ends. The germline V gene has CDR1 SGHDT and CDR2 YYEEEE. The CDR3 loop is CASSLAQTTETQYF. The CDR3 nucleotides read TGTGCCAGCAGCTTGGCGCAGACTACGGAGACCCAGTACTTC.

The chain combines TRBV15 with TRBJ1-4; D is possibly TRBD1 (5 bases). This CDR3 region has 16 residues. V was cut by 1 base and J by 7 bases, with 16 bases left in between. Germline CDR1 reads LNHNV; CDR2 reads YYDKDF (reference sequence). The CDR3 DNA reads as TGTGCCACCAGCAGAGCCAGGTCGCCAGGGACTGAAAAACTGTTTTTT. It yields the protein CATSRARSPGTEKLFF.

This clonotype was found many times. CDR3 coding DNA: TGCGCCAGCAGCTCCCTGGGGGGACTGGGAGAGACCCAGTACTTC. Protein sequence: CASSSLGGLGETQYF. The rearrangement links TRBV5-1 to TRBJ2-5; possible D gene TRBD2, 6 bases. Trimming shortened V by 3 bases and J by 4 bases, and 16 bases separated the two germline ends. This CDR3 has 15 residues. Germline V gene data show CDR1 as SGHRS and CDR2 as YFSETQ.

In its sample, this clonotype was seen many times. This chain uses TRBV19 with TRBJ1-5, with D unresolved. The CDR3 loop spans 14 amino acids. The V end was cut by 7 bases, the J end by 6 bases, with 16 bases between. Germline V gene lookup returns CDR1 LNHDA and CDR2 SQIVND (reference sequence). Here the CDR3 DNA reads TGTGCCAGTATCGGCAGAAGCCGTGTTCAGCCCCAGCATTTT. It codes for CASIGRSRVQPQHF.

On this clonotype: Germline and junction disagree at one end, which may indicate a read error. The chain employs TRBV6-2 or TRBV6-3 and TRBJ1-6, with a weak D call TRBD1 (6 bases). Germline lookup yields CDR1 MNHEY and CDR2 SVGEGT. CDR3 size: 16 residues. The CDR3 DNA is TGTGCCAGCAGTTACATCCCGGACAGAATTGGGTCACCCCTCAACTTT. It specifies CASSYIPDRIGSPLNF.

CDR3 amino acids: CASSQDGGSDTQYF. CDR3 nucleotide sequence: TGCGCCAGCAGCCAAGATGGGGGTTCTGATACGCAGTATTTT. The genes are TRBV4-3 and TRBJ2-3; D possibly uses TRBD1 or TRBD2 (5 bases each). This CDR3 comprises 14 residues. Germline assignment: CDR1 LGHNA and CDR2 YSLEER. The germline V and J ends were trimmed by 0 bases and 6 bases, with 10 bases remaining between them.

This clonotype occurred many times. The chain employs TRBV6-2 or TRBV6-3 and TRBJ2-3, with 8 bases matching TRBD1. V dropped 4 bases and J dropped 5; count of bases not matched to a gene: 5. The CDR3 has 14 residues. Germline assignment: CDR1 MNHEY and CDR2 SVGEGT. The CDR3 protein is CASSSRTGRDTQYF. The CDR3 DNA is TGTGCCAGCAGTTCGAGGACAGGGCGAGATACGCAGTATTTT.

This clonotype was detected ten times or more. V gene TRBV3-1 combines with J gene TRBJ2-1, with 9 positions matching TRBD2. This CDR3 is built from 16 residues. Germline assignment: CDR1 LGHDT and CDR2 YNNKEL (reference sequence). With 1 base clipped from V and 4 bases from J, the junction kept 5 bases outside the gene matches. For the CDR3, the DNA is TGTGCCAGCAGCCAAGGATTAGCGGGGGATTACAATGAGCAGTTCTTC. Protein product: CASSQGLAGDYNEQFF.

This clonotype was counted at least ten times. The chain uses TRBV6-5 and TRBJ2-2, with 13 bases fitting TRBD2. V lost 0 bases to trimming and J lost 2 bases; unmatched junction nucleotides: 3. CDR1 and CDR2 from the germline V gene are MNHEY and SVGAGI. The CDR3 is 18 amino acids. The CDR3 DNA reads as TGTGCCAGCAGTTACTCTGGGACTAGCGGGATAAACACCGGGGAGCTGTTTTTT. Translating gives CASSYSGTSGINTGELFF.

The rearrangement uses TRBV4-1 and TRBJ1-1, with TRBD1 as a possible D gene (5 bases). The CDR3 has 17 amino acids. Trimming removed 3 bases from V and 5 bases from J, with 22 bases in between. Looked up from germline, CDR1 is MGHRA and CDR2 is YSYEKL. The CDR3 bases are TGCGCCAGCAGCCACCGAACCGGGACTCTAGGTGGAACTGAAGCTTTCTTT. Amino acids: CASSHRTGTLGGTEAFF.

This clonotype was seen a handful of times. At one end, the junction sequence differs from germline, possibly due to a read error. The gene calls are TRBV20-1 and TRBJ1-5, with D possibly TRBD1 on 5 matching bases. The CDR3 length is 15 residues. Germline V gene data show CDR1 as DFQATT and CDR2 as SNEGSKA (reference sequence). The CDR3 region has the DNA TGCAGTGCTAGAGCTCCAGGGACTAGCAATCAGCCCCAGAATTTT. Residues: CSARAPGTSNQPQNF.

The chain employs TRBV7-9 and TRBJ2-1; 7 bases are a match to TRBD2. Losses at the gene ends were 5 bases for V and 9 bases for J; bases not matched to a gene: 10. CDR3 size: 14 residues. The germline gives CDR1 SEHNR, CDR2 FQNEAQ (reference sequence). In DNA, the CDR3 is TGTGCCAGCAGCAGACGGGAAAGGGAGGGTGAGCAGTTCTTC. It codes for CASSRREREGEQFF.

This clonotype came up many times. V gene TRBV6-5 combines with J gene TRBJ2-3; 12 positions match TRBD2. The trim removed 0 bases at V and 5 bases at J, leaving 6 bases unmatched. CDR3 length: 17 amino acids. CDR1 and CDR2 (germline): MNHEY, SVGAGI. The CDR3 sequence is CASSYSTSGGRVDTQYF. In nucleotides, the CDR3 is TGTGCCAGCAGTTACTCCACTAGCGGGGGGCGGGTAGATACGCAGTATTTT.

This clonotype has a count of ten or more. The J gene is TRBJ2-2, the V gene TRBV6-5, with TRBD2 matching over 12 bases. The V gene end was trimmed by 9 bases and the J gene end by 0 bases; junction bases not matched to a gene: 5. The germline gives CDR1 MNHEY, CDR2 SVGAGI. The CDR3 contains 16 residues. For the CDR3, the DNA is TGTGCCAGTAGACTAGCGGGGGTCGCGAACACCGGGGAGCTGTTTTTT. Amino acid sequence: CASRLAGVANTGELFF.

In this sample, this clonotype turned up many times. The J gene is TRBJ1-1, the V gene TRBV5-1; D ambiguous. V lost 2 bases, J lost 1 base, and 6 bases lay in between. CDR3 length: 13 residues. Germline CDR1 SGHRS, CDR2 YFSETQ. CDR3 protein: CASSFWGNTEAFF. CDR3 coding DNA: TGCGCCAGCAGCTTTTGGGGGAACACTGAAGCTTTCTTT.

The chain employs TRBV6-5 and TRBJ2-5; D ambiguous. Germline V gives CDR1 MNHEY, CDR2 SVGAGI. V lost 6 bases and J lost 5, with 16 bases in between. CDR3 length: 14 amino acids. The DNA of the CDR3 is TGTGCCAGCAGCCAAACCGACCCGTCTGAGACCCAGTACTTC. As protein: CASSQTDPSETQYF.

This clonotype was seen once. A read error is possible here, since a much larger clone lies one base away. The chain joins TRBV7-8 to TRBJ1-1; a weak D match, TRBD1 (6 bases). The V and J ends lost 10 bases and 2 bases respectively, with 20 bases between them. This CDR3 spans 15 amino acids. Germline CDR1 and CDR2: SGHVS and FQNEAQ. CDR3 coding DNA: TGTGCCATCAGGTCGACGCAGGGGTTAAACACTGAAGCTTTCTTT. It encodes CAIRSTQGLNTEAFF. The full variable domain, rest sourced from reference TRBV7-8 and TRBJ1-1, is GAGVSQSPRYKVAKRGQDVALRCDPISGHVSLFWYQQALGQGPEFLTYFQNEAQLDKSGLPSDRFFAERPEGSVSTLKIQRTQQEDSAVYLCAIRSTQGLNTEAFFGQGTRLTVV.

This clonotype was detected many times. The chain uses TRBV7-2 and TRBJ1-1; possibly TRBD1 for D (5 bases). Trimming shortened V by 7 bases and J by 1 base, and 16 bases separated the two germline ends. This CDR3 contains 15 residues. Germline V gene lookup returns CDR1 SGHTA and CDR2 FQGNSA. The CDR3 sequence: CASNPTEGKNTEAFF. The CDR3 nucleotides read TGTGCCAGCAACCCAACGGAGGGGAAGAACACTGAAGCTTTCTTT.

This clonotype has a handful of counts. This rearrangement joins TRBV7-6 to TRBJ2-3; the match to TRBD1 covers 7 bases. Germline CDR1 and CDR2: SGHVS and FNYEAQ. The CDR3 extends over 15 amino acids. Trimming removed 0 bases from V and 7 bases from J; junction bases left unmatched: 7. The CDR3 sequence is CASSLASGQLYTQYF. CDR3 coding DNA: TGTGCCAGCAGCTTAGCCTCGGGACAGCTATATACGCAGTATTTT.